This TCR beta chain was sequenced during a study of T cells in Graves' hyperthyroidism and ophthalmopathy. Overall study: Peripheral blood specimens were obtained at initial diagnosis, prior to any treatment.

Regions amplified from RNA transcripts were the TCR beta CDR3 regions. In the first-round RT-PCR of the TCR CDR3, the HTBI primer set was used. TCRdb re-called the multiplex PCR reads with MiXCR, one entry per CDR3 protein. The sample lists 600,000 or so distinct CDR3 sequences, 11% to 15% occurring once. CDR3 length equals 11 residues. CDR1 and CDR2 (germline): SQVTM, ANQGSEA. Trimming shortened V by 7 bases and J by 1 base, and 8 bases separated the two germline ends. The TCR sequence derives from a woman aged 18 to 35 with Graves' ophthalmopathy. The V call is TRBV29-1, the J call TRBJ2-7; D is unclear. The sample consisted of blood. CDR3 in amino acids: CSATDSYEQYF. The CDR3 DNA reads as TGCAGCGCCACCGATTCCTACGAGCAGTACTTC.